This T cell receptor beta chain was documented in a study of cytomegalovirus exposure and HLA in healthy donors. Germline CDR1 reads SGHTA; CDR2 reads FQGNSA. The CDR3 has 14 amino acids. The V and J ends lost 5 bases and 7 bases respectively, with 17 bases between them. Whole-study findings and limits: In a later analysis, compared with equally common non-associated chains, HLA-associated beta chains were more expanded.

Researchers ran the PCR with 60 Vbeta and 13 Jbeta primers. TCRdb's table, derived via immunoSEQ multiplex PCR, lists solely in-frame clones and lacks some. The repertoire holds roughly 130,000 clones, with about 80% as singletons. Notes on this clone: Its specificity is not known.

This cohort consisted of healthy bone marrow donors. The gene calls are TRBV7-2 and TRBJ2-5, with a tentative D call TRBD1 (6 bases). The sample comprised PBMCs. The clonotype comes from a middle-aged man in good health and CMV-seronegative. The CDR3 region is CASSKPGLGGTQYF. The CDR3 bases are TGTGCCAGCAGCAAACCCGGGTTAGGGGGGACCCAGTACTTC.